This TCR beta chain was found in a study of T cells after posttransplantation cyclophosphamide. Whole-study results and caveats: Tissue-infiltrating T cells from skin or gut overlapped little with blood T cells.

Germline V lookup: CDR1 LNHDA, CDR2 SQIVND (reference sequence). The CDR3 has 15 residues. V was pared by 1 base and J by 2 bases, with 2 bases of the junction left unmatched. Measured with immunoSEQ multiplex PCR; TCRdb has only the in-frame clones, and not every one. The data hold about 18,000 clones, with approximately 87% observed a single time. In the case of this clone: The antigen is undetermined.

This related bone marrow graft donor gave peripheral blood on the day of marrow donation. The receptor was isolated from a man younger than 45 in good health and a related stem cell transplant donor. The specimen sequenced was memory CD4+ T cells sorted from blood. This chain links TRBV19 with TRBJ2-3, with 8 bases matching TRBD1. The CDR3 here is CASSIGQGLTDTQYF. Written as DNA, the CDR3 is TGTGCCAGTAGTATAGGACAGGGGCTCACAGATACGCAGTATTTT.